The 27 T cell receptor beta chains reported below all come from one sample, sequenced in a study of blood T cell repertoires in COVID-19. Only in-frame clones appear in the TCRdb table, and some are missing; sequencing was by immunoSEQ multiplex PCR. The sample comprises roughly 250,000 clones, approximately 84% of which are singletons, and 15% to 18% rests with the top ten. The sample consisted of peripheral blood. Source of these receptors: a person aged 65 to 79 with COVID-19, enrolled during active disease.

The V and J genes are TRBV15 and TRBJ1-2; D is possibly TRBD1 (6 bases). Germline CDR1 is LNHNV and CDR2 is YYDKDF (reference sequence). This CDR3 region has 15 residues. Deletions cut 0 bases from V and 3 bases from J, with 11 bases between. CDR3: CATSRDYQGYYGYTF. The CDR3 nucleotides are TGTGCCACCAGCAGAGATTATCAGGGGTACTATGGCTACACCTTC.

The DNA for the CDR3 is TGTGCCAGCAGCAGTGCTAGCGGGGGTTACAATGAGCAGTTCTTC. It specifies CASSSASGGYNEQFF. The chain combines TRBV5-4 with TRBJ2-1; TRBD2 matches at 10 bases. The CDR3 has 15 amino acids. Germline V gene data show CDR1 as SGHNT and CDR2 as YYREEE (reference sequence). The V segment lost 4 bases and the J segment 4 bases; nucleotides outside the gene matches: 5.

The chain recombines TRBV19 with TRBJ2-3; unclear D gene. Germline CDR1 and CDR2: LNHDA and SQIVND (reference sequence). Trimming took 4 bases from V and 6 from J, leaving 8 bases between them. CDR3 length equals 12 residues. Here the CDR3 reads CASSTEWDTQYF. The CDR3 DNA sequence: TGTGCCAGTAGTACCGAGTGGGATACGCAGTATTTT.

This clone has a handful of counts. CDR3 in amino acids: CSVVAGHTEAFF. The CDR3 DNA reads as TGCAGCGTCGTCGCGGGTCACACTGAAGCTTTCTTT. The V call is TRBV29-1, the J call TRBJ1-1; D gene uncertain. There are 12 residues in the CDR3. The V gene lost 6 bases and the J gene lost 3 bases, with 11 bases spanning the gap. Germline assignment: CDR1 SQVTM and CDR2 ANQGSEA. Supplemented by reference TRBV29-1 and TRBJ1-1, the full variable domain reads SAVISQKPSRDICQRGTSLTIQCQVDSQVTMMFWYRQQPGQSLTLIATANQGSEATYESGFVIDKFPISRPNLTFSTLTVSNMSPEDSSIYLCSVVAGHTEAFFGQGTRLTVV.

The genes are TRBV6-4 and TRBJ1-2; D is undetermined. Germline V gives CDR1 MRHNA, CDR2 SNTAGT. This CDR3 is 14 amino acids long. With 3 bases removed from V and 5 bases from J, the gap between germline ends came to 13 bases. In DNA, the CDR3 is TGTGCCAGCAGTGATTCTTCAGTCTCGTATGGCTACACCTTC. This translates into CASSDSSVSYGYTF.

This rearrangement joins TRBV3-1 (or the pseudogene TRBV3-2) to TRBJ1-1; D gene uncertain. V shed 2 bases and J shed 4 bases, with 14 bases lying between them. CDR3 length: 15 amino acids. Germline V lookup: CDR1 LGHDT, CDR2 YNNKEL (reference sequence). In DNA, the CDR3 is TGTGCCAGCAGCCAACCCCCCTCGGGTTCCACTGAAGCTTTCTTT. This sequence encodes CASSQPPSGSTEAFF.

The genes are TRBV10-3 and TRBJ1-5, with 8 bases fitting TRBD1. The CDR3 contains 15 residues. Looked up from germline, CDR1 is ENHRY and CDR2 is SYGVKD. Losses at the gene ends were 6 bases for V and 0 bases for J; bases not matched to a gene: 4. The CDR3 DNA sequence: TGTGCCATCAGGGACAGGGATGATAGCAATCAGCCCCAGCATTTT. Protein: CAIRDRDDSNQPQHF.

As DNA, the CDR3 is TGCGCCAGCACCCTAGCGGGGGGTAACACCGGGGAGCTGTTTTTT. This encodes CASTLAGGNTGELFF. The V call is TRBV5-1, the J call TRBJ2-2, with 11 positions matching TRBD2. V lost 6 bases and J lost 2; bases outside the gene matches: 3. This CDR3 comprises 15 residues. Germline V gene data show CDR1 as SGHRS and CDR2 as YFSETQ.

This clone was seen more than once but under ten times. This sequence joins TRBV5-5 and TRBJ2-7, with TRBD2 matching 8 bases. V lost 5 bases to trimming and J lost 3 bases; unmatched junction nucleotides: 10. CDR1 is SGHKS, CDR2 YYEKEE, per germline (reference sequence). The CDR3 has 15 residues. CDR3 in DNA: TGTGCCAGCAGTAGTTTGGCCGGGAGGGACTACGAGCAGTACTTC. The encoded protein is CASSSLAGRDYEQYF.

This sequence joins TRBV4-3 and TRBJ2-1; TRBD2 aligns across 9 bases. This CDR3 region has 14 residues. Unmatched junction bases numbered 7, after V lost 0 bases and J lost 13 bases. From germline, CDR1 is LGHNA and CDR2 YSLEER. DNA of the CDR3: TGCGCCAGCAGCCAAGATATGGCTAGCGGGACACAGTTCTTC. It yields the protein CASSQDMASGTQFF.

This clone was picked up many times. The CDR3 sequence is CASSGMDRASYGYTF. CDR3 bases: TGTGCCAGCAGCGGTATGGACAGGGCGTCCTATGGCTACACCTTC. The chain employs TRBV9 and TRBJ1-2; 8 bases are a match to TRBD1. Germline trimming cut 3 bases from V and 4 bases from J; bases unmatched to any gene: 8. Germline V gene lookup returns CDR1 SGDLS and CDR2 YYNGEE. The CDR3 runs to 15 residues. Together with reference TRBV9 and TRBJ1-2, the CDR3 gives the full variable domain: DSGVTQTPKHLITATGQRVTLRCSPRSGDLSVYWYQQSLDQGLQFLIQYYNGEERAKGNILERFSAQQFPDLHSELNLSSLELGDSALYFCASSGMDRASYGYTFGSGTRLTVV.

V is TRBV5-5 and J is TRBJ2-3, with 8 bases identical to TRBD1. Germline-derived CDR1 and CDR2 are SGHKS and YYEKEE (reference sequence). The CDR3 length is 18 residues. The ends lost 0 bases at V and 4 bases at J; junction bases unmatched: 13. CDR3 DNA sequence: TGTGCCAGCAGCTTGGCCCAGGGGGCGTGGGGTTTGGCAGATACGCAGTATTTT. Translation gives CASSLAQGAWGLADTQYF. Full variable domain (missing parts from reference TRBV5-5 and TRBJ2-3): DAGVTQSPTHLIKTRGQQVTLRCSPISGHKSVSWYQQVLGQGPQFIFQYYEKEERGRGNFPDRFSARQFPNYSSELNVNALLLGDSALYLCASSLAQGAWGLADTQYFGPGTRLTVL.

V gene TRBV7-2 combines with J gene TRBJ2-5; 8 bases are a match to TRBD2. V dropped 6 bases and J dropped 4; count of bases not matched to a gene: 7. This CDR3 comprises 14 residues. Germline CDR1 SGHTA, CDR2 FQGNSA. The CDR3 nucleotides read TGTGCCAGCAGAGCCGGGGGGGCCCCAGAGACCCAGTACTTC. It specifies CASRAGGAPETQYF.

This clone has at least ten counts. The chain uses TRBV7-2 and TRBJ2-3; maybe TRBD1 (6 bases). The CDR3 runs 11 residues. CDR1 is SGHTA, CDR2 FQGNSA, per germline. V lost 5 bases and J lost 6, with 6 bases in between. Here the CDR3 DNA reads TGTGCCAGCAGCAGGGGGGATACGCAGTATTTT. The encoded protein is CASSRGDTQYF.

The chain's CDR3 is CASSYSGGAFF. CDR3 in DNA: TGTGCCAGCAGTTACTCAGGGGGAGCTTTCTTT. This rearrangement joins TRBV6-2 or TRBV6-3 to TRBJ1-1, with D maybe TRBD1 (6 bases). The germline V gene encodes CDR1 MNHEY and CDR2 SVGEGT. This CDR3 has 11 residues. V was cut by 0 bases and J by 10 bases, with 6 bases left in between.

The chain combines TRBV2 with TRBJ2-3; 7 bases are a match to TRBD1. The CDR3 length is 11 residues. CDR1 SNHLY and CDR2 FYNNEI come from the germline V gene. J lost 9 bases, V lost 5 bases, and 2 bases had no gene match. CDR3 residues: CASSTGVTQYF. The CDR3 DNA is TGTGCCAGCAGTACAGGGGTAACGCAGTATTTT.

The chain has TRBV30 and TRBJ1-5; 10 positions match TRBD1. J lost 6 bases, V lost 2 bases, and 13 bases had no gene match. The CDR3 totals 17 residues. Germline V gene sequence: CDR1 GTSNPN, CDR2 SVGIG (reference sequence). CDR3: CAWSRGTGVLVGQPQHF. In DNA, the CDR3 is TGTGCCTGGAGTAGAGGGACAGGGGTACTTGTTGGTCAGCCCCAGCATTTT.

The CDR3 nucleotides read TGTGCCAGCAGCGAGATGAGTAGCGGGGAGCTGTTTTTT. Translation gives CASSEMSSGELFF. The J gene is TRBJ2-2, the V gene TRBV7-3; D gene unclear. From germline, CDR1 is SGHTA and CDR2 FQGTGA. The CDR3 runs to 13 residues. Trimming cost V 5 bases and J 7 bases, with 11 bases left between them.

The rearrangement uses TRBV14 and TRBJ2-7; 12 bases line up with TRBD2. The CDR3 has 17 residues. V lost 0 bases and J lost 2; bases outside the gene matches: 5. CDR1 SGHDN and CDR2 FVKESK come from the germline V gene. Written as DNA, the CDR3 is TGTGCCAGCAGCCAAGATTGGCTAGCGGGGGGGCCCTACGAGCAGTACTTC. This gives the protein CASSQDWLAGGPYEQYF.

The chain recombines TRBV18 with TRBJ1-4; 7 bases agree with TRBD1. The germline V gene has CDR1 KGHSH and CDR2 LQKENI. The CDR3 loop spans 15 amino acids. J gave up 7 bases and V 3 bases, and 8 bases lay outside the gene matches. The CDR3 DNA reads TGTGCCAGCTCACCGGGAACAGGGGCAGGTGAAAAACTGTTTTTT. Translating it yields CASSPGTGAGEKLFF.

This rearrangement joins TRBV6-1 to TRBJ1-5; TRBD1 matches at 7 bases. Germline V lookup: CDR1 MNHNS, CDR2 SASEGT. V lost 4 bases to trimming and J lost 3 bases; unmatched junction nucleotides: 21. The CDR3 spans 20 residues. CDR3 loop: CASSGRGTAGVYSNNQPQHF. CDR3 DNA sequence: TGTGCCAGCAGTGGACGTGGGACAGCGGGGGTTTATAGCAACAATCAGCCCCAGCATTTT.

This chain uses TRBV7-2 with TRBJ2-1, with 9 bases aligning to TRBD2. CDR3 length: 14 amino acids. The V gene end was trimmed by 4 bases and the J gene end by 8 bases; junction bases not matched to a gene: 6. Germline V lookup: CDR1 SGHTA, CDR2 FQGNSA. CDR3 protein: CASSSGTSRDEQFF. The CDR3 DNA sequence: TGTGCCAGCAGCTCCGGGACTAGCCGCGATGAGCAGTTCTTC.

V is TRBV9 and J is TRBJ2-7; 7 positions match TRBD1. V shed 5 bases and J 1 base; nucleotides not matched to a gene: 6. The CDR3 totals 14 residues. Germline lookup yields CDR1 SGDLS and CDR2 YYNGEE. The CDR3 sequence: CASSSGQSSYEQYF. The CDR3 region has the DNA TGTGCCAGCAGTTCGGGACAGTCTTCCTACGAGCAGTACTTC. Variable domain in full (rest from reference TRBV9 and TRBJ2-7): DSGVTQTPKHLITATGQRVTLRCSPRSGDLSVYWYQQSLDQGLQFLIQYYNGEERAKGNILERFSAQQFPDLHSELNLSSLELGDSALYFCASSSGQSSYEQYFGPGTRLTVT.

The chain recombines TRBV7-2 with TRBJ2-7, with D tentatively TRBD1 (6 bases). The CDR3 extends over 15 amino acids. The V end lost 2 bases, the J end lost 0 bases, and 11 bases lay between the germline ends. The V gene's germline CDR1 is SGHTA and CDR2 FQGNSA. The CDR3: CASSLKGESSYEQYF. The CDR3, as DNA: TGTGCCAGCAGCTTAAAGGGGGAGAGCTCCTACGAGCAGTACTTC.

V gene TRBV4-1 combines with J gene TRBJ1-3, with unresolved D. The V gene's germline CDR1 is MGHRA and CDR2 YSYEKL. The germline V and J ends were trimmed by 0 bases and 9 bases, with 6 bases remaining between them. CDR3 length equals 12 residues. The CDR3 reads CASSQDRGTIYF. CDR3 in DNA: TGCGCCAGCAGCCAAGATAGAGGCACCATATATTTT.

The chain couples TRBV10-3 to TRBJ1-2; 7 bases are a match to TRBD1. This CDR3 is 13 amino acids long. The ends lost 10 bases at V and 6 bases at J; junction bases unmatched: 11. CDR1 is ENHRY, CDR2 SYGVKD, per germline. The CDR3 sequence is CASKTGTVDGYTF. CDR3 sequence (DNA): TGTGCCAGCAAGACCGGGACAGTAGATGGCTACACCTTC.

This clone was picked up one time. CDR3 residues: CASSQDGRGFGYTF. As DNA, the CDR3 is TGTGCCAGCAGCCAAGATGGGCGGGGATTTGGCTACACCTTC. This chain uses TRBV3-1 (or the pseudogene TRBV3-2) with TRBJ1-2; D call uncertain. The germline gives CDR1 LGHDT, CDR2 YNNKEL (reference sequence). The CDR3 contains 14 residues. Between the trimmed V and J ends, which lost 0 bases and 7 bases, there was a span of 12 bases.